One sample yielded the 32 T cell receptor beta chains listed below, sequenced in a study of T cell responses to AZD1222 COVID-19 vaccine. Measured with immunoSEQ multiplex PCR; TCRdb has only the in-frame clones, and not every one. The sample holds more than 75,000 clones, 89% seen once. The material was peripheral blood, obtained on day 0 of AZD1222 vaccination. The source of these receptors is an adult in good health.

The chain links TRBV27 to TRBJ2-1; D ambiguous. The CDR3 has 16 amino acids. Germline V gene lookup returns CDR1 MNHEY and CDR2 SMNVEV (reference sequence). V was trimmed by 0 bases and J by 2 bases, leaving 11 bases between them. CDR3 DNA: TGTGCCAGCAGTTTATCGGCAGGTTTCACCTACAATGAGCAGTTCTTC. Its translation is CASSLSAGFTYNEQFF.

The J gene is TRBJ1-2, the V gene TRBV19; TRBD1 is a possible D gene (5 bases). CDR3 length: 13 amino acids. Trimming stripped 3 bases from V and 7 bases from J, with 12 bases between. The germline V gene has CDR1 LNHDA and CDR2 SQIVND (reference sequence). Here the CDR3 reads CASSISGERGYTF. Here the CDR3 DNA reads TGTGCCAGTAGTATTTCGGGGGAACGTGGCTACACCTTC. Combining the CDR3 with reference TRBV19 and TRBJ1-2 gives the whole variable domain DGGITQSPKYLFRKEGQNVTLSCEQNLNHDAMYWYRQDPGQGLRLIYYSQIVNDFQKGDIAEGYSVSREKKESFPLTVTSAQKNPTAFYLCASSISGERGYTFGSGTRLTVV.

The V and J genes are TRBV7-8 and TRBJ2-7; 10 nucleotides agree with TRBD1. Germline CDR1 reads SGHVS; CDR2 reads FQNEAQ. The length of the CDR3 is 15 residues. V lost 5 bases to trimming and J lost 3 bases; unmatched junction nucleotides: 7. Written as DNA, the CDR3 is TGTGCCAGCAGCCCCCGGACAGGGGGTGGCTACGAGCAGTACTTC. Translating gives CASSPRTGGGYEQYF.

This clone turned up a few times. The CDR3 loop reads CASSTDGNTEAFF. The CDR3, as DNA: TGTGCCAGCAGCACCGACGGGAACACTGAAGCTTTCTTT. V and J are TRBV5-6 and TRBJ1-1; no clear D gene. The V end lost 4 bases, the J end lost 1 base, and 8 bases lay between the germline ends. The CDR3 runs 13 residues. From germline, CDR1 is SGHDT and CDR2 YYEEEE. Full variable domain (remainder filled in from reference TRBV5-6 and TRBJ1-1): DAGVTQSPTHLIKTRGQQVTLRCSPKSGHDTVSWYQQALGQGPQFIFQYYEEEERQRGNFPDRFSGHQFPNYSSELNVNALLLGDSALYLCASSTDGNTEAFFGQGTRLTVV.

V and J are TRBV3-1 (or the pseudogene TRBV3-2) and TRBJ1-1; D gene unclear. The CDR3 extends over 13 amino acids. CDR1 LGHDT and CDR2 YNNKEL come from the germline V gene (reference sequence). The V gene lost 3 bases and the J gene lost 2 bases, with 7 bases spanning the gap. The CDR3 sequence: CASSHGQNTEAFF. The CDR3 nucleotides read TGTGCCAGCAGCCATGGGCAAAACACTGAAGCTTTCTTT.

V usage is TRBV4-2 and J usage is TRBJ2-2; TRBD1 aligns across 7 bases. There are 15 residues in the CDR3. J lost 7 bases, V lost 3 bases, and 8 bases had no gene match. In germline, CDR1 is LGHNA, CDR2 YNFKEQ. In DNA form, the CDR3 reads TGTGCCAGCAGCCACGCACAGGGGCCCAGCGGGGAGCTGTTTTTT. This translates into CASSHAQGPSGELFF.

The CDR3 protein is CASSQVSGSYNEQFF. The CDR3 coding sequence is TGTGCCAGCAGCCAAGTAAGCGGGAGTTACAATGAGCAGTTCTTC. The chain employs TRBV3-1 (or the pseudogene TRBV3-2) and TRBJ2-1; 8 positions match TRBD2. Trimming cost V 1 base and J 4 bases; bases outside gene matches: 3. The CDR3 runs to 15 residues. Looked up from germline, CDR1 is LGHDT and CDR2 is YNNKEL (reference sequence).

This clone showed up just once. The J gene is TRBJ1-2, the V gene TRBV5-4; possibly TRBD1 for D (5 bases). Trimming took 2 bases from V and 6 from J, leaving 14 bases between them. This CDR3 has 14 amino acids. Germline V CDR1 and CDR2: SGHNT, YYREEE (reference sequence). CDR3 region: CASSLGFEGNGYTF. DNA for the CDR3: TGTGCCAGCAGCTTAGGGTTTGAGGGGAATGGCTACACCTTC.

Here the CDR3 reads CASSFWGRDTQYF. As DNA, the CDR3 is TGCGCCAGCAGCTTTTGGGGCAGGGATACGCAGTATTTT. This rearrangement joins TRBV5-1 to TRBJ2-3, with D perhaps matching TRBD1 (5 bases). Trimming left V 2 bases short and J 6 bases short, with 10 bases between. In germline, CDR1 is SGHRS, CDR2 YFSETQ. The length of the CDR3 is 13 residues.

Only one count was recorded for this clone. This sequence joins TRBV3-1 (or the pseudogene TRBV3-2) and TRBJ1-1; TRBD1 matches 7 bases. In germline, CDR1 is LGHDT, CDR2 YNNKEL (reference sequence). The CDR3 loop spans 14 amino acids. The V gene end was trimmed by 4 bases and the J gene end by 1 base; junction bases not matched to a gene: 3. The CDR3 spells CASSLTGRNTEAFF. CDR3 coding DNA: TGTGCCAGCAGCCTGACAGGGCGGAACACTGAAGCTTTCTTT.

The rearrangement joins TRBV5-1 to TRBJ1-2, with D uncertain. Germline loops: CDR1 SGHRS, CDR2 YFSETQ. V lost 0 bases and J 3 bases, leaving 6 bases between the germline ends. This CDR3 comprises 13 residues. CDR3 sequence: CASSLDGDYGYTF. The CDR3 DNA sequence: TGCGCCAGCAGCTTGGACGGTGACTATGGCTACACCTTC.

This sequence joins TRBV2 and TRBJ2-2, with no clear D. Trimming removed 1 base from V and 4 bases from J, with 7 bases in between. Germline CDR1 and CDR2: SNHLY and FYNNEI. The CDR3 covers 14 residues. DNA for the CDR3: TGTGCCAGCAGTGAAGAGGGTTCCACCGGGGAGCTGTTTTTT. Residues: CASSEEGSTGELFF.

The CDR3 coding sequence is TGTGCCAGCAGTTACCGGGGGGGTGGCTACACCTTC. Its protein product is CASSYRGGGYTF. The V gene is TRBV6-5, the J gene TRBJ1-2; tentatively, D is TRBD1 (5 bases). The CDR3 spans 12 residues. From germline, CDR1 is MNHEY and CDR2 SVGAGI. V dropped 2 bases and J dropped 7 bases, with 8 bases sitting between them.

The rearrangement links TRBV28 to TRBJ2-2; tentative D call: TRBD1 (6 bases). Between the trimmed V and J ends, which lost 8 bases and 9 bases, there was a span of 22 bases. CDR1 is MDHEN and CDR2 is SYDVKM in the germline V gene. The CDR3 sequence is 15 residues long. In nucleotides, the CDR3 is TGTGCCAGCGAAGACAGGAGCAGTCCTTTCCGGGAGCTGTTTTTT. Translated, it gives CASEDRSSPFRELFF.

J is TRBJ2-7 and V is TRBV28, with 9 bases matching TRBD1. The CDR3 totals 16 residues. The germline V gene has CDR1 MDHEN and CDR2 SYDVKM. Trimming cost V 4 bases and J 4 bases; bases outside gene matches: 11. The chain's CDR3 is CASSSNPGTGRYEQYF. CDR3 nucleotide sequence: TGTGCCAGCAGTTCCAATCCCGGGACAGGGCGATACGAGCAGTACTTC.

The chain links TRBV11-2 to TRBJ1-1; 11 nucleotides align to TRBD1. The CDR3 is 15 residues long. The V gene's germline CDR1 is SGHAT and CDR2 FQNNGV. V lost 5 bases to trimming and J lost 4 bases; unmatched junction nucleotides: 6. The DNA for the CDR3 is TGTGCCAGCAGCCCTGGACAGGGGGCGACCACTGAAGCTTTCTTT. As protein: CASSPGQGATTEAFF.

This chain uses TRBV10-3 with TRBJ1-1, with a possible D match to TRBD1 (6 bases). The CDR3 consists of 11 residues. The V and J ends lost 8 bases and 9 bases respectively, with 13 bases between them. Germline V gives CDR1 ENHRY, CDR2 SYGVKD. In DNA form, the CDR3 reads TGTGCCATCGGAGGGGGACTTCAAGCTTTCTTT. Amino acid sequence: CAIGGGLQAFF.

CDR3 residues: CAISGQTYYEQYF. In nucleotides, the CDR3 is TGTGCCATCAGCGGGCAGACATACTACGAGCAGTACTTC. The chain is built from TRBV10-3 and TRBJ2-7, with D unclear. Germline values: CDR1 ENHRY, CDR2 SYGVKD. Trimming cost V 6 bases and J 3 bases, with 12 bases left between them. The CDR3 covers 13 residues.

The chain uses TRBV18 and TRBJ2-5; D uncertain. V was shortened by 3 bases and J by 5 bases, with 13 bases between the two germline ends. The CDR3 covers 14 residues. Germline CDR1 is KGHSH and CDR2 is LQKENI. CDR3 region: CASSPVPWTETQYF. The CDR3 DNA sequence: TGTGCCAGCTCACCGGTCCCCTGGACGGAGACCCAGTACTTC.

The rearrangement links TRBV24-1 to TRBJ2-7; 7 bases are a match to TRBD1. V trimming: 2 bases; J trimming: 3 bases; junction bases outside the gene matches: 0. The germline V gene encodes CDR1 KGHDR and CDR2 SFDVKD. This CDR3 contains 13 residues. In DNA form, the CDR3 reads TGTGCCACCAGTGATTACAGGGGCTACGAGCAGTACTTC. Translated, it gives CATSDYRGYEQYF.

This rearrangement joins TRBV18 to TRBJ2-5, with 7 bases fitting TRBD1. The J segment lost 0 bases and the V segment lost 4 bases, leaving 5 bases of the junction unmatched. CDR1 and CDR2 (germline): KGHSH, LQKENI. This CDR3 has 15 amino acids. The CDR3 nucleotides read TGTGCCAGCTCACTCAGTGGGACAGACCAAGAGACCCAGTACTTC. It specifies CASSLSGTDQETQYF.

A few counts support this clone. The V gene is TRBV11-3, the J gene TRBJ2-7; D is undetermined. V shed 5 bases and J shed 6 bases, with 11 bases lying between them. Germline CDR1 reads SGHNT; CDR2 reads YENEEA. This CDR3 is 12 amino acids long. The CDR3 is CASSPSRGEQYF. DNA for the CDR3: TGTGCCAGCAGCCCATCTAGAGGCGAGCAGTACTTC.

V gene TRBV5-6 combines with J gene TRBJ2-7; possibly TRBD1 for D (5 bases). V was clipped by 2 bases and J by 4 bases, with 10 bases between them. The CDR3 is 13 residues long. CDR1 is SGHDT and CDR2 is YYEEEE in the germline V gene. CDR3 DNA: TGTGCCAGCAGCTTTGTGACAGCTTACGAGCAGTACTTC. Its translation is CASSFVTAYEQYF. The whole variable domain, filled in from reference TRBV5-6 and TRBJ2-7, reads DAGVTQSPTHLIKTRGQQVTLRCSPKSGHDTVSWYQQALGQGPQFIFQYYEEEERQRGNFPDRFSGHQFPNYSSELNVNALLLGDSALYLCASSFVTAYEQYFGPGTRLTVT.

The CDR3 nucleotides read TGTGCCTGGAGTGGACAGGTCAATCAGCCCCAGCATTTT. It is translated as CAWSGQVNQPQHF. V and J are TRBV30 and TRBJ1-5, with D tentatively TRBD1 (6 bases). Germline CDR1 is GTSNPN and CDR2 is SVGIG (reference sequence). CDR3 length: 13 residues. Trimming left V 1 base short and J 3 bases short, with 7 bases between.

The V gene is TRBV7-3, the J gene TRBJ2-7, with 11 bases fitting TRBD1. Germline V gene lookup returns CDR1 SGHTA and CDR2 FQGTGA. This CDR3 has 16 amino acids. Germline trimming cut 0 bases from V and 3 bases from J; bases unmatched to any gene: 4. The CDR3 sequence: CASSLTGQGDYYEQYF. CDR3 nucleotides: TGTGCCAGCAGCTTAACGGGACAGGGGGATTACTACGAGCAGTACTTC.

V gene TRBV7-9 combines with J gene TRBJ1-2; the match to TRBD1 covers 7 bases. This CDR3 contains 14 residues. The V and J ends lost 4 bases and 4 bases, in that order; junction bases with no gene match: 6. Looked up from germline, CDR1 is SEHNR and CDR2 is FQNEAQ (reference sequence). This CDR3 is CASSSIGTVYGYTF. The CDR3 coding sequence is TGTGCCAGCAGCTCGATCGGGACAGTCTATGGCTACACCTTC.

The chain has TRBV2 and TRBJ2-3; 8 nucleotides line up with TRBD2. With 2 bases clipped from V and 7 bases from J, the junction kept 5 bases outside the gene matches. Germline lookup yields CDR1 SNHLY and CDR2 FYNNEI. CDR3 length: 14 amino acids. CDR3 loop: CASSERGGMNTQYF. CDR3 nucleotides: TGTGCCAGCAGTGAACGGGGGGGCATGAATACGCAGTATTTT.

This clone was seen a single time. This chain uses TRBV6-1 with TRBJ2-6; no firm D call. Germline V gene data show CDR1 as MNHNS and CDR2 as SASEGT. The length of the CDR3 is 16 residues. Trimming left V 0 bases short and J 4 bases short, with 10 bases between. CDR3 DNA sequence: TGTGCCAGCAGTGAAGCGGGCCTGCGGGGGGCCAACGTCCTGACTTTC. It encodes CASSEAGLRGANVLTF.

V and J are TRBV5-1 and TRBJ1-6; D remains ambiguous. Trimming removed 0 bases from V and 0 bases from J, with 4 bases in between. The length of the CDR3 is 15 residues. From germline, CDR1 is SGHRS and CDR2 YFSETQ. Written as DNA, the CDR3 is TGCGCCAGCAGCTTGGAGAGCTCCTATAATTCACCCCTCCACTTT. Its protein product is CASSLESSYNSPLHF.

V usage is TRBV6-2 or TRBV6-3 and J usage is TRBJ1-5, with D possibly matching TRBD1 (5 bases). CDR1 is MNHEY, CDR2 SVGEGT, per germline. V lost 5 bases and J 0 bases, leaving 17 bases between the germline ends. The length of the CDR3 is 17 residues. The CDR3: CASSGKYTGDSNQPQHF. Here the CDR3 DNA reads TGTGCCAGCAGTGGTAAATATACAGGAGATAGCAATCAGCCCCAGCATTTT.

The J gene is TRBJ1-6, the V gene TRBV28; D is uncertain. Germline V gene lookup returns CDR1 MDHEN and CDR2 SYDVKM. The CDR3 contains 12 residues. The V gene lost 6 bases and the J gene lost 9 bases, with 9 bases spanning the gap. The CDR3 loop is CASRSSSSPLHF. Written as DNA, the CDR3 is TGTGCCAGCAGATCTTCTTCTTCACCCCTCCACTTT.

The rearrangement links TRBV18 to TRBJ1-1; D gene unclear. The CDR3 runs 12 residues. The V end was cut by 3 bases, the J end by 0 bases, with 2 bases between. CDR1 is KGHSH and CDR2 is LQKENI in the germline V gene. The CDR3 DNA follows: TGTGCCAGCTCACCGCTGAACACTGAAGCTTTCTTT. Residues: CASSPLNTEAFF.